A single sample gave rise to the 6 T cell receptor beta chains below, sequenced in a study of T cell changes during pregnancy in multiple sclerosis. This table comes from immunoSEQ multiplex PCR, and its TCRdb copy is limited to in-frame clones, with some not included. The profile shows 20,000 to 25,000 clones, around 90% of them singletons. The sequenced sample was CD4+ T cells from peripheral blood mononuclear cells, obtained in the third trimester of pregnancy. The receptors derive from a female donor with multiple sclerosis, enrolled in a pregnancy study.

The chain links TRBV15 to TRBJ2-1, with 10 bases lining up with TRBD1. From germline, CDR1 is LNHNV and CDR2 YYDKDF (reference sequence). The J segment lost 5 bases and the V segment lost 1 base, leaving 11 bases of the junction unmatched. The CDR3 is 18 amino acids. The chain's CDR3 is CATSRAGQGLAWDNEQFF. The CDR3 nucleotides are TGTGCCACCAGCAGAGCGGGACAGGGGCTGGCCTGGGACAATGAGCAGTTCTTC.

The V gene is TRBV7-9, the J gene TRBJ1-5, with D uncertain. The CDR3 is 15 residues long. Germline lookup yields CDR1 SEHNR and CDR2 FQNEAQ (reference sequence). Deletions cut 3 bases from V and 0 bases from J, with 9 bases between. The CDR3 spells CASSLSVYSNQPQHF. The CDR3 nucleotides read TGTGCCAGCAGCTTGAGTGTATATAGCAATCAGCCCCAGCATTTT.

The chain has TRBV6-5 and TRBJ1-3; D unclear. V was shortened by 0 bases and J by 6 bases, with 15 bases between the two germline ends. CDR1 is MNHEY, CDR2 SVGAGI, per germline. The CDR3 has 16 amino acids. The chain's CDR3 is CASSYSSSPPSNTIYF. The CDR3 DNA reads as TGTGCCAGCAGTTACTCTAGCAGTCCGCCCTCAAACACCATATATTTT.

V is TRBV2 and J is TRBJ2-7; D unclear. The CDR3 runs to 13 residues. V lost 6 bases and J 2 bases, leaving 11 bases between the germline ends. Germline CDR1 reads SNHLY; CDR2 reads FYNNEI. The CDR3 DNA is TGTGCCAGCAGCCTCGGCCGGGCCTACGAGCAGTACTTC. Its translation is CASSLGRAYEQYF.

The CDR3 is CALGRTANYGYTF. The CDR3, as DNA: TGTGCCTTGGGGAGGACGGCTAACTATGGCTACACCTTC. The V and J genes are TRBV30 and TRBJ1-2; unclear D gene. V lost 7 bases to trimming and J lost 0 bases, with 12 bases between them. CDR1 GTSNPN and CDR2 SVGIG come from the germline V gene (reference sequence). The CDR3 is made up of 13 amino acids.

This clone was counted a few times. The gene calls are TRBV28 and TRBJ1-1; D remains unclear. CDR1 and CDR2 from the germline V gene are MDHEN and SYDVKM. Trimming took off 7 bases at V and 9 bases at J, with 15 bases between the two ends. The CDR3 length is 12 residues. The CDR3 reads CASTFSEEKAFF. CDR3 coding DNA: TGTGCCAGCACCTTCTCCGAGGAGAAAGCTTTCTTT.